This T cell receptor beta chain comes out of a study of T cell changes during pregnancy in multiple sclerosis. Generated by immunoSEQ multiplex PCR, the TCRdb table keeps only in-frame clones and is missing some. Among about 35,000 clones, roughly 92% were seen once, and the ten largest hold about 0.4%. The V end was cut by 0 bases, the J end by 8 bases, with 11 bases between. The germline V gene encodes CDR1 MRHNA and CDR2 SNTAGT. The CDR3 extends over 15 amino acids. This chain uses TRBV6-4 with TRBJ1-6; D not resolved. Source: CD4+ T cells from peripheral blood mononuclear cells, taken in the third trimester of pregnancy. The TCR sequence derives from a female donor in good health, enrolled as a control in a pregnancy study. The CDR3 nucleotides are TGTGCCAGCAGTGACTCTTCGACTCGGCATTCACCCCTCCACTTT. It is translated as CASSDSSTRHSPLHF.